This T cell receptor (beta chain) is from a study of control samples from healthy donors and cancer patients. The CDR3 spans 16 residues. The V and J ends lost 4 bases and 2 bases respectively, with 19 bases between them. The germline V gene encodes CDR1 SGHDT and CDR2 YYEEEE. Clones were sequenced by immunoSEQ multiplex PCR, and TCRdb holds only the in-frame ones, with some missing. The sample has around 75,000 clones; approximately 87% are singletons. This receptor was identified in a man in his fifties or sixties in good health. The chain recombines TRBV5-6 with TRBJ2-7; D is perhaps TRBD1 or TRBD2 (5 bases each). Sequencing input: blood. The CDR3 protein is CASSPPGTEYTYEQYF. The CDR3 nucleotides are TGTGCCAGCAGCCCCCCCGGGACGGAGTACACCTACGAGCAGTACTTC.